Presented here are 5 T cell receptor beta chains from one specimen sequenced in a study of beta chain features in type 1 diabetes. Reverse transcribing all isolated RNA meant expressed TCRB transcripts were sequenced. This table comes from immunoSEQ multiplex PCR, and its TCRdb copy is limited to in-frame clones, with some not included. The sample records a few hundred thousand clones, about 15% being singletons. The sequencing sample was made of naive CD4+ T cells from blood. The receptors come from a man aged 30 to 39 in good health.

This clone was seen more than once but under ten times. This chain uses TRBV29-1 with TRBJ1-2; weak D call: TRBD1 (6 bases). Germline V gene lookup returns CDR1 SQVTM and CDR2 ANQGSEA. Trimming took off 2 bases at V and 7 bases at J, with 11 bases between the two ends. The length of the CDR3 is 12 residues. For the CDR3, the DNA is TGCAGCGTTGAACGTGGCAGGGGTGGCTACACCTTC. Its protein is CSVERGRGGYTF.

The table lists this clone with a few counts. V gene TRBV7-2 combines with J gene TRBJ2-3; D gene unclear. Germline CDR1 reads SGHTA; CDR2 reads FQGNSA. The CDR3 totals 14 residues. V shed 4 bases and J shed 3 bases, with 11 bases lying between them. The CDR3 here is CASSYQFGTDTQYF. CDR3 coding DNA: TGTGCCAGCAGCTACCAGTTCGGGACAGATACGCAGTATTTT.

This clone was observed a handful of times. The CDR3: CASSLGTSGRETQYF. In nucleotides, the CDR3 is TGTGCCAGCAGCTTAGGGACTAGCGGGAGAGAGACCCAGTACTTC. This chain uses TRBV7-9 with TRBJ2-5; TRBD2 agrees at 13 bases. Looked up from germline, CDR1 is SEHNR and CDR2 is FQNEAQ (reference sequence). The ends lost 1 base at V and 4 bases at J; junction bases unmatched: 0. The CDR3 is 15 residues long.

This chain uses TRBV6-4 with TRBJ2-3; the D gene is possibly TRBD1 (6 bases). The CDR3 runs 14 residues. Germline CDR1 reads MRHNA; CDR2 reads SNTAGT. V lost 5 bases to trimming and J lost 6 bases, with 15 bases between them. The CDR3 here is CASSPQGLGDTQYF. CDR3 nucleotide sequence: TGTGCCAGCAGTCCACAGGGCTTGGGGGATACGCAGTATTTT.

DNA for the CDR3: TGTGCCAGCAGTTTAGTCGGGGACCACAATGAGCAGTTCTTC. Translating it yields CASSLVGDHNEQFF. The V and J genes are TRBV27 and TRBJ2-1, with D perhaps matching TRBD1 or TRBD2 (5 bases each). V was clipped by 2 bases and J by 5 bases, with 10 bases between them. This CDR3 comprises 14 residues. CDR1 and CDR2 (germline): MNHEY, SMNVEV (reference sequence).